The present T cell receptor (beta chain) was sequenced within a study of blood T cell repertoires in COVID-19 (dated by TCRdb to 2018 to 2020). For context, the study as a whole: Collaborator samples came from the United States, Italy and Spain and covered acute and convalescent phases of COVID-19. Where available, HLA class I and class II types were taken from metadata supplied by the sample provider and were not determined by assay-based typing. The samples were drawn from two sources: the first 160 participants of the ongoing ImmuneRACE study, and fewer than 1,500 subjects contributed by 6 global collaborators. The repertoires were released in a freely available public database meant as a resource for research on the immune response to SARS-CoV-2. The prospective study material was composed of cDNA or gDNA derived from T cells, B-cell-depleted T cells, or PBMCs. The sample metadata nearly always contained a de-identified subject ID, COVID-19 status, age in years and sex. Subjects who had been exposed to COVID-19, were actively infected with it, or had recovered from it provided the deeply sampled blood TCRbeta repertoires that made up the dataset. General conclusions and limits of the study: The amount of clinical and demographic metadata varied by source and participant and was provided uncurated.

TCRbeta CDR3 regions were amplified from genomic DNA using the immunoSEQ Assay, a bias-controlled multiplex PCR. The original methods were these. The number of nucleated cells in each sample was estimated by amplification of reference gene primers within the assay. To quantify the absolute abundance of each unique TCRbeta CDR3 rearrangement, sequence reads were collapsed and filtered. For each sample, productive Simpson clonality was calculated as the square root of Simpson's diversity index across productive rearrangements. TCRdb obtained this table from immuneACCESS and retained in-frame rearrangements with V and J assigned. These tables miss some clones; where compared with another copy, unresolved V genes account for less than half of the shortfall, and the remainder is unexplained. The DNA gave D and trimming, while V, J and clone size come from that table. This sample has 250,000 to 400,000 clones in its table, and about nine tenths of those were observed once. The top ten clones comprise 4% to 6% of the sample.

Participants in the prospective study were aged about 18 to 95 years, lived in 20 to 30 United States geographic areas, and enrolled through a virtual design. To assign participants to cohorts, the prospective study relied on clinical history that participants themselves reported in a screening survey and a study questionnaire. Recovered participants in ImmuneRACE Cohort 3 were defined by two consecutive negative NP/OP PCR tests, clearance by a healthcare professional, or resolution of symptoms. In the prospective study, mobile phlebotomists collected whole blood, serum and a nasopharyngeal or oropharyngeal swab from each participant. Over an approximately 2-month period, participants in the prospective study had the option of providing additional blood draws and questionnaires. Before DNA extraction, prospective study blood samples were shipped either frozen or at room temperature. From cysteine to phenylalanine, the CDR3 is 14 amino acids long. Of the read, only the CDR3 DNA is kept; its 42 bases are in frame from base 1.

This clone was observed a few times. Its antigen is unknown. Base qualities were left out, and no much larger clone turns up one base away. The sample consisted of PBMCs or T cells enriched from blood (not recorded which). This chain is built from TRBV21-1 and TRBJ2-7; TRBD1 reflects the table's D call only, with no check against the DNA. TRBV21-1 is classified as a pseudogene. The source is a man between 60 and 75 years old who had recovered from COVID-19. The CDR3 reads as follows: CASSTGTEPYEQYF. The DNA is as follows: TGTGCCAGCAGCACCGGGACAGAGCCCTACGAGCAGTACTTC.